This T cell receptor beta chain derives from a study of early T cells in non-severe SARS-CoV-2 infection. In the study overall: Chains were unpaired, as sequencing was done on bulk RNA from unsorted whole blood.

Points on this clonotype: Its cognate antigen is unknown.

General study points: The study's VDJdb matching favored anti-spike CD8 responses and missed private and CD4 specificities.

Each cDNA molecule carried a unique molecular identifier. TCRdb ran MiXCR on the 5' RACE reads and lists one entry per CDR3 protein. The sample consists of fewer than 75,000 distinct CDR3 sequences, 20% to 25% of them appearing once. V shed 3 bases and J shed 2 bases, with 16 bases lying between them. The CDR3 runs 16 residues. The germline CDR1 and CDR2 sequences are SGHRS and YFSETQ. The clonotype originates from an adult who was a healthcare worker with PCR-confirmed SARS-CoV-2 infection or an uninfected control (not recorded which). The specimen comprised whole blood, sampled at baseline. This chain uses TRBV5-1 with TRBJ2-3; no definite D call. The CDR3 DNA follows: TGCGCCAGCAGCTCCCCTGTGTCCCGGACCACAGATACGCAGTATTTT. This translates into CASSSPVSRTTDTQYF.